Included here is one T cell receptor (beta chain) sequence, with context. The germline V gene encodes CDR1 SGHTA and CDR2 FQGNSA. The V segment lost 4 bases and the J segment 5 bases; nucleotides outside the gene matches: 2. The CDR3 is made up of 13 amino acids. The sample belongs to a study of blood T cell repertoires in COVID-19. TCRdb's copy holds only in-frame clones and misses some; the assay was immunoSEQ multiplex PCR. The profile covers fewer than 95,000 clones, with roughly 70% appearing a single time and 14% taken by the ten largest. Sequenced sample: peripheral blood. V is TRBV7-2 and J is TRBJ1-1, with TRBD1 identical over 9 bases. The receptor's source is a woman of 80 years or more with acute or convalescent COVID-19. The CDR3 DNA reads as TGTGCCAGCAGCTCAGGACAGGGGACTGAAGCTTTCTTT. Protein product: CASSSGQGTEAFF.